Below are 3 T cell receptor beta chains sequenced from a single sample in a study of CD8 T cells in ankylosing spondylitis. Study observations and caveats: What seemed typical of ankylosing spondylitis blood was a TCR beta motif built from about eight highly homologous variants.

A single record per CDR3 protein comes from TCRdb applying MiXCR to the 5' RACE reads. Of about 700,000 distinct CDR3 sequences listed, around 17% are singletons. These TCRs' antigens remain unknown. The sequencing sample was made of blood, either unsorted or a sorted T cell fraction (not recorded which). The source is a male donor with ankylosing spondylitis.

The chain has TRBV7-8 and TRBJ2-1; TRBD2 agrees at 7 bases. Germline trimming cut 5 bases from V and 10 bases from J; bases unmatched to any gene: 17. The CDR3 runs to 16 residues. Germline V lookup: CDR1 SGHVS, CDR2 FQNEAQ. This CDR3 reads CASSPTGGTPWGEQFF. The CDR3 bases are TGTGCCAGCAGCCCGACCGGGGGGACCCCTTGGGGGGAGCAGTTCTTC.

The chain joins TRBV12-3 or TRBV12-4 to TRBJ2-1; 10 nucleotides agree with TRBD1. Losses at the gene ends were 0 bases for V and 7 bases for J; bases not matched to a gene: 15. CDR3 size: 19 residues. The chain's CDR3 is CASSLAWGRGQGSGNEQFF. CDR3 in DNA: TGTGCCAGCAGTTTAGCGTGGGGTCGGGGACAGGGGTCTGGGAATGAGCAGTTCTTC.

This clonotype was seen just once. This chain links TRBV2 with TRBJ2-1; 9 bases line up with TRBD2. Germline V gene sequence: CDR1 SNHLY, CDR2 FYNNEI. There are 15 residues in the CDR3. The CDR3 DNA reads as TGTGCGACTAAAAGGCTTAGCGGGAGTGGCAATGAGCAGTTCTTC. Translating it yields CATKRLSGSGNEQFF.